Only a few counts were recorded for the clone carrying this TCR beta chain. Construction of the TCRbeta library involved unique molecular identifiers. MiXCR was run by TCRdb on the PCR reads, yielding one entry per CDR3 protein. Among 600,000 to 700,000 distinct CDR3 sequences listed, around a sixth were seen once. Trimming cost V 5 bases and J 6 bases, with 11 bases left between them. This CDR3 is built from 12 residues. Germline CDR1 SEHNR, CDR2 FQNEAQ (reference sequence). The data were taken from a study of T-cell reconstitution after alpha-beta-depleted transplantation in children. The sequenced sample was PBMCs from the stem cell graft donor, obtained from the stem cell graft. V is TRBV7-9 and J is TRBJ2-7; possible D gene TRBD1, 6 bases. This TCR was recovered from a human donor who donated a stem cell graft to a child with acute myeloid leukemia. In nucleotides, the CDR3 is TGTGCCAGCAGCGAGAACAGGGCCGAGCAGTACTTC. It specifies CASSENRAEQYF.